This T cell receptor (beta chain) is drawn from a study of T-cell memory formation after mild COVID-19. The wider study: TCR clusters mostly belonged to single donors.

Points on this clonotype: The antigen is not known.

General study findings and limits: Mainly CM and EM harbored the contracting CD4+ clones; mainly EMRA harbored the CD8+ ones.

Germline CDR1 and CDR2: MNHEY and SVGEGT. The CDR3 is 12 residues long. V was pared by 6 bases and J by 10 bases, with 7 bases of the junction left unmatched. A single record per CDR3 protein comes from TCRdb applying MiXCR to the 5' RACE reads. This table holds about 240,000 distinct CDR3 sequences, approximately 9% found once. Source material: PBMCs or a T cell subset sorted from them (not recorded which). This clonotype originated in a man aged 18 to 30 who had mild COVID-19 (a few samples of this study predate the infection). Cell type and time point are not known. The V gene is TRBV6-2 or TRBV6-3, the J gene TRBJ2-3; the match to TRBD1 covers 7 bases. DNA for the CDR3: TGTGCCAGCAGCCCGGACAGGCGATCGCAGTATTTT. Protein product: CASSPDRRSQYF.